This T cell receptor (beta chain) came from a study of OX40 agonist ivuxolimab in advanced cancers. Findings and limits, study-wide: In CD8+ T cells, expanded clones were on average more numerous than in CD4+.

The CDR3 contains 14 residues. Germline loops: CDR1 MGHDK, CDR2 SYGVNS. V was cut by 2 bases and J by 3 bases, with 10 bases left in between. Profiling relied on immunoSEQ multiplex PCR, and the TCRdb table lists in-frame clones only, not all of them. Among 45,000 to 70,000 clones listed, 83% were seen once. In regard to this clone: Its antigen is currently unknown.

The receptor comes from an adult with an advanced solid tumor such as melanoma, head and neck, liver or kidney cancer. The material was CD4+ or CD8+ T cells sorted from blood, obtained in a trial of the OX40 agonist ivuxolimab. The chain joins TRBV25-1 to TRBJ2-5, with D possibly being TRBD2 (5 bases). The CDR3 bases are TGTGCCAGCAGTGAACGGGAAGTAAAAGAGACCCAGTACTTC. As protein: CASSEREVKETQYF.